The 9 T cell receptor beta chains given below trace back to one sample, sequenced in a study of identical twins. TCRdb independently ran MiXCR on the 5' RACE reads; one entry per CDR3 protein. The profile shows some 760,000 distinct CDR3 sequences, 15% to 20% of them singletons. This same sample was also taken into another study, of T cells expressing NK-cell markers.

Sequenced: PBMCs. These receptors were collected from a woman in her late teens or twenties in good health.

This rearrangement joins TRBV12-3 or TRBV12-4 to TRBJ2-4, with TRBD1 as a possible D gene (5 bases). The CDR3 is 15 residues long. Trimming stripped 3 bases from V and 2 bases from J, with 11 bases between. The CDR3, as DNA: TGTGCCAGCAGTTTTACCCCAGGGACCAAAAACATTCAGTACTTC. This translates into CASSFTPGTKNIQYF.

J is TRBJ2-7 and V is TRBV29-1; D may be TRBD1 (7 bases). Looked up from germline, CDR1 is SQVTM and CDR2 is ANQGSEA. This CDR3 comprises 14 residues. V was trimmed by 7 bases and J by 9 bases, leaving 25 bases between them. The CDR3 reads CSASSGQGDWVQYF. CDR3 bases: TGCAGCGCGTCCTCGGGGCAGGGGGACTGGGTGCAGTACTTC.

This clonotype was observed a few times. This chain uses TRBV20-1 with TRBJ1-1; no clear D. The V end was cut by 2 bases, the J end by 0 bases, with 7 bases between. This CDR3 region has 13 residues. The V gene's germline CDR1 is DFQATT and CDR2 SNEGSKA (reference sequence). CDR3 sequence reads: CSARWKMNTEAFF. CDR3 nucleotides: TGCAGTGCTAGATGGAAGATGAACACTGAAGCTTTCTTT.

This clonotype has a count of ten or more. The V call is TRBV10-3, the J call TRBJ2-1; no firm D call. From germline, CDR1 is ENHRY and CDR2 SYGVKD. This CDR3 is built from 11 residues. Trimming pared 4 bases from V and 7 bases from J, leaving 5 bases between. The DNA for the CDR3 is TGTGCCATCAGTGGGCAAAATGAGCAGTTCTTC. Residues: CAISGQNEQFF.

This clonotype has just a few counts. The chain recombines TRBV20-1 with TRBJ2-1; 16 bases fit TRBD2. The CDR3 contains 18 residues. V shed 5 bases and J 2 bases; nucleotides not matched to a gene: 9. Germline CDR1 DFQATT, CDR2 SNEGSKA (reference sequence). The CDR3 is CSARPGTSGRAAYNEQFF. The CDR3 coding sequence is TGCAGTGCTCGTCCCGGGACTAGCGGGAGGGCAGCCTACAATGAGCAGTTCTTC.

This clonotype has just a few counts. This chain uses TRBV18 with TRBJ2-5, with D tentatively TRBD1 or TRBD2 (6 bases each). Between the trimmed V and J ends, which lost 4 bases and 5 bases, there was a span of 20 bases. The germline V gene encodes CDR1 KGHSH and CDR2 LQKENI. The CDR3 runs to 16 residues. The CDR3 loop reads CASSRLRTDGGETQYF. As DNA, the CDR3 is TGTGCCAGCTCACGCCTGAGGACAGACGGGGGCGAGACCCAGTACTTC.

The chain uses TRBV12-3 or TRBV12-4 and TRBJ1-2, with D possibly being TRBD1 (5 bases). V was trimmed by 7 bases and J by 4 bases, leaving 10 bases between them. This CDR3 is 12 amino acids long. Written as DNA, the CDR3 is TGTGCCAGCACCCGGGACCTCTATGGCTACACCTTC. Its translation is CASTRDLYGYTF.

This clonotype turned up a few times. This rearrangement joins TRBV12-3 or TRBV12-4 to TRBJ2-2; D is possibly TRBD1 (5 bases). There are 12 residues in the CDR3. V was cut by 4 bases and J by 7 bases, with 7 bases left in between. CDR3 sequence (DNA): TGTGCCAGCAGTTACCAGGGCGGGGAGCTGTTTTTT. The encoded protein is CASSYQGGELFF.

The genes are TRBV21-1 and TRBJ1-1. TRBV21-1 is deemed a pseudogene. There are 13 residues in the CDR3. This CDR3 is CASRTASNTEAFF. DNA for the CDR3: TGTGCCAGCAGGACAGCTTCAAACACTGAAGCTTTCTTT.